The following is a T cell receptor beta chain sequence with its context. The antigen it recognizes is unknown. No much larger clone is present one base from it, and per-base qualities are unavailable. Other DNA sequences in the same sample also yield this CDR3. The entire isolated RNA was reverse transcribed using the High Capacity cDNA Reverse Transcription Kit, and thus expressed TCRB transcripts were sequenced. Deep immunoSEQ sequencing was applied to naive, central memory and regulatory T cell samples, giving an average of about 3.4 million total reads per sample. Sorted cells were lysed in RLT buffer, and RNA was extracted using DNase-treated RNeasy Micro or Mini kits according to cell number. To prevent cross-contamination, every cell subset was processed on its own, while patient and healthy donor samples were processed together. TCRB sequences were amplified from cDNA with the immunoSEQ multiplex PCR, producing 87-bp fragments spanning the CDR3 region. Amplicons were sequenced on the Illumina HiSeq platform. Turning to the authors' computational methods: Synthetic template baselines were used to correct PCR bias computationally, reads within Hamming distance 2 were collapsed, and singletons that could not be merged were discarded. Reads were aligned to IMGT to assign V, D and J genes, CDR3 length, and insertions or deletions at six rearrangement sites. Within each subset, clonotype counts were normalized to sorted cell number, after which true diversity and Gini coefficients were computed with the tcR R package. Repertoire sharing was quantified using the overlap coefficient calculated on TCRB nucleotide sequences. As a proxy for the pre-selection repertoire, out-of-frame TCRB sequences from naive cells were analyzed. The source is immuneACCESS, and TCRdb retained only in-frame sequences with V and J called. Part of the clones is not carried over; for the studies checked, unresolved V genes explain less than half of this, and the remainder is unexplained. The V and J calls and the clone size are those of that table, but D and trimming were determined from the DNA. The sample contains approximately 260,000 clones, around 24% of them found a single time. The ten largest account for 0.012% of the sample.

Including the terminal cysteine and phenylalanine, the CDR3 comprises 14 residues. Only the CDR3 DNA stays, 42 bases, in frame from base 1. CDR1 and CDR2 were assigned from the germline V gene as LGHNA and YNFKEQ. The trim is 1 base for V and 3 bases for J, with a gap of 6 bases between the germline ends. Each donor gave one peripheral blood draw, roughly 120 mL on average, collected into heparinised tubes. Naive, central memory, regulatory and stem cell-like memory CD4+ T cells were sorted on a BD FACSAria II using a panel including CD45RO, CCR7, CD25, CD127, CD95 and CD27. Every sorted population had a purity above 95%. PBMCs were isolated immediately by Lymphoprep density gradient centrifugation and stained directly without culture. Samples were stained and sorted in pairs, with one healthy donor and one patient per experiment, so that batch effects were minimized. These data come from a study of beta chain features in type 1 diabetes (dated by TCRdb to the late 2010s). Some background on the complete study: Mean age, gender distribution, total cell number and subset yield did not differ between patients and healthy donors. Naive and central memory subsets were obtained from all 28 donors, but regulatory and stem cell-like memory subsets were isolated from only 8 patients and roughly eight healthy donors. A total of 85 million to 140 million sorted cells were examined across all samples, and a strong correlation was observed between cell number per subset and RNA yield. In the study, TCRB repertoires of sorted circulating CD4+ T cell subsets from recently diagnosed type 1 diabetes patients were compared with those of matched healthy donors. Study-level results and caveats: In all four CD4+ subsets, TCRB CDR3 length was moderately but significantly shorter in type 1 diabetes patients. Naive, central memory and regulatory TCRB repertoires appeared more similar among patients than among healthy donors. HLA sub-analyses involved small numbers of individuals, so any influence of HLA type on TCRB rearrangement remained unresolved. Shorter templates might be favored by PCR, yet because patient and control samples were amplified and corrected together, any such skew would affect both groups equally. Fewer insertions and more nucleotide deletions at VDJ recombination sites were observed in patients with type 1 diabetes, implying thymic rearrangement abnormalities. Because cDNA rather than genomic DNA was sequenced, highly expressing activated cells could have been over-represented, although no difference in activation and CD3 levels was found between groups.

The V and J genes are TRBV4-2 and TRBJ2-2; TRBD2 is a weak D gene call, 5 bases matching. Sequencing was performed on naive CD4+ T cells from blood. The cell subset or site label on this specimen signifies: true naive CD4+ T cells. The TCR sequence derives from a woman in her thirties with type 1 diabetes. The DNA sequence is TGTGCCAGCAGCCAAGGGGGAGACACCGGGGAGCTGTTTTTT. Translation gives CASSQGGDTGELFF.